These 19 T cell receptor beta chains were all obtained from the same sample, sequenced in a study of OX40 agonist ivuxolimab in advanced cancers. Sequenced by immunoSEQ multiplex PCR; TCRdb stores in-frame clones only, minus some. This table has about 55,000 clones, roughly three quarters appearing once. The sample consisted of CD4+ or CD8+ T cells sorted from blood, taken in a trial of the OX40 agonist ivuxolimab. These receptors all stem from an adult with an advanced solid tumor such as melanoma, head and neck, liver or kidney cancer.

The rearrangement joins TRBV5-1 to TRBJ1-3; D is unresolved. The CDR3 consists of 13 residues. V was clipped by 5 bases and J by 0 bases, with 6 bases between them. CDR1 and CDR2 from the germline V gene are SGHRS and YFSETQ. For the CDR3, the DNA is TGCGCCAGCAGGTTGAGCTCTGGAAACACCATATATTTT. As protein: CASRLSSGNTIYF.

The chain is built from TRBV7-9 and TRBJ1-2; unclear D gene. CDR1 is SEHNR, CDR2 FQNEAQ, per germline (reference sequence). CDR3 length: 13 amino acids. The V and J ends lost 1 base and 5 bases respectively, with 8 bases between them. CDR3 bases: TGTGCCAGCAGCTTAGGGGCAGTATATGGCTACACCTTC. Its translation: CASSLGAVYGYTF.

The V call is TRBV5-8, the J call TRBJ2-6; 7 bases match TRBD1. After removal of 3 bases from V and 0 bases from J, the junction contained 6 bases not matched to a gene. CDR3 size: 17 residues. Germline V lookup: CDR1 SGHTS, CDR2 YDEGEE. CDR3 protein: CASSSGQYYSGANVLTF. CDR3 coding DNA: TGTGCCAGCAGCTCGGGACAGTATTACTCTGGGGCCAACGTCCTGACTTTC.

V usage is TRBV11-3 and J usage is TRBJ2-1; D possibly corresponds to TRBD1 (6 bases). Between the trimmed V and J ends, which lost 4 bases and 10 bases, there was a span of 23 bases. The CDR3 consists of 16 residues. The germline V gene has CDR1 SGHNT and CDR2 YENEEA. The chain's CDR3 is CASSSSGTTKRGEQFF. In nucleotides, the CDR3 is TGTGCCAGCAGCTCATCCGGGACAACTAAGAGGGGGGAGCAGTTCTTC.

This clone has just a few counts. The chain links TRBV19 to TRBJ1-3, with D unresolved. This CDR3 is built from 15 residues. V lost 6 bases and J 0 bases, leaving 12 bases between the germline ends. CDR1 and CDR2 (germline): LNHDA, SQIVND (reference sequence). The CDR3 DNA sequence: TGTGCCAGTAGAAGGAACGGCGACTCTGGAAACACCATATATTTT. The encoded protein is CASRRNGDSGNTIYF.

The CDR3 DNA sequence: TGTGCCAGCAGCTCGTGGGACAGAACCTACGAGCAGTACTTC. This encodes CASSSWDRTYEQYF. The chain links TRBV7-2 to TRBJ2-7; 7 bases fit TRBD1. From germline, CDR1 is SGHTA and CDR2 FQGNSA. J was trimmed by 2 bases and V by 4 bases; bases with no gene match: 5. The CDR3 is 14 residues long.

This clone was found once. This chain joins TRBV27 and TRBJ2-1, with 10 nucleotides matching TRBD1. V lost 6 bases, J lost 1 base, and 3 bases stayed unmatched. The CDR3 is made up of 15 amino acids. Per the germline V gene, CDR1 is MNHEY and CDR2 is SMNVEV (reference sequence). The chain's CDR3 is CASRRGQGSYNEQFF. The CDR3 nucleotides are TGTGCCAGCAGGAGGGGACAGGGGTCCTACAATGAGCAGTTCTTC.

The chain links TRBV28 to TRBJ1-1, with D perhaps TRBD1 (5 bases). The V and J ends lost 5 bases and 1 base respectively, with 11 bases between them. Germline V gives CDR1 MDHEN, CDR2 SYDVKM. The CDR3 consists of 14 residues. The CDR3 DNA sequence: TGTGCCAGCAGTAAACCGGGACCGAACACTGAAGCTTTCTTT. Protein product: CASSKPGPNTEAFF.

The chain links TRBV5-6 to TRBJ2-7; 8 bases map to TRBD2. The CDR3 is made up of 16 amino acids. Germline V gene sequence: CDR1 SGHDT, CDR2 YYEEEE. V lost 3 bases to trimming and J lost 4 bases; unmatched junction nucleotides: 12. CDR3 in amino acids: CASSSGAGAQGYEQYF. The CDR3 region has the DNA TGTGCCAGCAGCTCAGGAGCGGGGGCCCAGGGGTACGAGCAGTACTTC.

V and J are TRBV30 and TRBJ2-7; 9 nucleotides line up with TRBD1. This CDR3 has 14 amino acids. Losses at the gene ends were 2 bases for V and 7 bases for J; bases not matched to a gene: 9. Germline CDR1 is GTSNPN and CDR2 is SVGIG (reference sequence). In nucleotides, the CDR3 is TGTGCCTGGAGTAAACCGGGACAGGGAAGGGAGCAGTACTTC. Protein: CAWSKPGQGREQYF.

The J gene is TRBJ1-4, the V gene TRBV6-6, with a possible D match to TRBD1 (6 bases). In germline, CDR1 is MNHNY, CDR2 SVGAGI (reference sequence). The V gene lost 6 bases and the J gene lost 7 bases, with 21 bases spanning the gap. The CDR3 length is 16 residues. DNA of the CDR3: TGTGCCAGCAGACTAACAGGGTCAAGAATCGGTGAAAAACTGTTTTTT. It encodes CASRLTGSRIGEKLFF.

This chain uses TRBV5-6 with TRBJ1-2, with unresolved D. Trimming removed 1 base from V and 4 bases from J, with 11 bases in between. CDR1 is SGHDT and CDR2 is YYEEEE in the germline V gene. CDR3 size: 14 residues. The CDR3 nucleotides read TGTGCCAGCAGCTTGCAGGACGGAATCTATGGCTACACCTTC. Protein sequence: CASSLQDGIYGYTF.

This chain uses TRBV7-9 with TRBJ1-1; D unresolved. The ends were cut back, 3 bases at V and 5 bases at J, with 13 bases in the middle. CDR1 is SEHNR, CDR2 FQNEAQ, per germline (reference sequence). The CDR3 spans 14 residues. The CDR3 is CASSLVGGETEAFF. CDR3 DNA: TGTGCCAGCAGCTTGGTGGGCGGAGAAACTGAAGCTTTCTTT.

The V gene is TRBV7-3, the J gene TRBJ2-1; TRBD2 agrees at 8 bases. The germline gives CDR1 SGHTA, CDR2 FQGTGA. The CDR3 runs 16 residues. V was clipped by 5 bases and J by 4 bases; unmatched bases: 10. CDR3 in DNA: TGTGCCAGCAGCCCCTACTTGCGGGAGGAATACAATGAGCAGTTCTTC. Its translation is CASSPYLREEYNEQFF.

CDR3 in amino acids: CASSPQRSNQPQHF. In DNA form, the CDR3 reads TGTGCCAGCTCACCACAGAGGAGTAATCAGCCCCAGCATTTT. The chain combines TRBV18 with TRBJ1-5; no definite D call. V was cut by 1 base and J by 4 bases, with 8 bases left in between. Germline loops: CDR1 KGHSH, CDR2 LQKENI. The CDR3 sequence is 14 residues long.

The chain recombines TRBV10-2 with TRBJ2-1; 7 bases are a match to TRBD2. V shed 8 bases and J 5 bases; nucleotides not matched to a gene: 12. Germline V gene lookup returns CDR1 WSHSY and CDR2 SAAADI. This CDR3 is 15 amino acids long. CDR3 DNA: TGCGCCAGCGGGGGGGGTCTAGCGCTCCACAATGAGCAGTTCTTC. Translating gives CASGGGLALHNEQFF.

The chain couples TRBV7-2 to TRBJ1-1; 7 bases match TRBD1. This CDR3 spans 15 amino acids. CDR1 is SGHTA, CDR2 FQGNSA, per germline. Germline trimming cut 5 bases from V and 1 base from J; bases unmatched to any gene: 7. CDR3 protein: CASSPVGTANTEAFF. CDR3 nucleotide sequence: TGTGCCAGCAGCCCAGTCGGGACAGCGAACACTGAAGCTTTCTTT.

The chain uses TRBV5-1 and TRBJ2-7; D uncertain. CDR3 length: 15 residues. Per germline, CDR1 SGHRS and CDR2 YFSETQ. The V and J ends lost 0 bases and 5 bases respectively, with 15 bases between them. The CDR3, as DNA: TGCGCCAGCAGCTTGGTGGGCCCGCAAAGGGACGAGCAGTACTTC. This sequence encodes CASSLVGPQRDEQYF. The full variable domain, rest sourced from reference TRBV5-1 and TRBJ2-7, is KAGVTQTPRYLIKTRGQQVTLSCSPISGHRSVSWYQQTPGQGLQFLFEYFSETQRNKGNFPGRFSGRQFSNSRSEMNVSTLELGDSALYLCASSLVGPQRDEQYFGPGTRLTVT.

This clone came up once. The gene calls are TRBV11-2 and TRBJ2-7, with a weak D call TRBD1 (6 bases). In germline, CDR1 is SGHAT, CDR2 FQNNGV. The CDR3 covers 15 residues. V was shortened by 5 bases and J by 6 bases, with 20 bases between the two germline ends. CDR3 nucleotide sequence: TGTGCCAGCAGCCCTACAAGGGGGTCCCTCCTCGAGCAGTACTTC. Residues: CASSPTRGSLLEQYF.